The entry below describes one T cell receptor (beta chain). These data originate in a study of blood T cell repertoires in COVID-19. Assay: immunoSEQ multiplex PCR; the TCRdb copy retains only in-frame clones and omits some. The sample includes over 250,000 clones, approximately 89% seen only once; the top ten take less than 6%. V dropped 6 bases and J dropped 1 base, with 10 bases sitting between them. From germline, CDR1 is MNHEY and CDR2 SVGAGI. The CDR3 runs to 15 residues. This TCR derives from a woman younger than 45 who had recovered from COVID-19. The J gene is TRBJ2-6, the V gene TRBV6-5; weak D call: TRBD1 (6 bases). Sequenced: PBMCs or T cells enriched from blood (not recorded which). The CDR3 sequence is CASRLTGSGANVLTF. CDR3 bases: TGTGCCAGCAGACTCACAGGGTCTGGGGCCAACGTCCTGACTTTC.